This TCR beta chain was sequenced for a study of identical twins. A remark on this clonotype: What it binds is not known.

Via MiXCR, TCRdb re-called the 5' RACE reads, giving one row per CDR3 protein. This table holds 300,000 or so distinct CDR3 sequences, over 8.5% found once. Study-wide points: Within beta out-of-frame sequences, the excess sharing observed between twins was weaker. Fewer insertions marked abundant cord blood beta clonotypes; young adult naive trended weakly, memory not at all. Shared out-of-frame alpha sequences (those common to twins) showed excess low generation probability.

CDR3 length equals 12 residues. The V end was cut by 6 bases, the J end by 10 bases, with 12 bases between. The same sample was also studied in work on yellow fever vaccine responses in identical twins.

The sequenced material came from CD8+ T cells sorted from blood. The receptor was isolated from a woman younger than 30 in good health. The chain joins TRBV12-3 or TRBV12-4 to TRBJ2-2, with D uncertain. The DNA for the CDR3 is TGTGCCAGCAGCCTAGGGATTTCGGAGCTGTTTTTT. Protein sequence: CASSLGISELFF.